One sample yielded the 26 T cell receptor beta chains listed below, sequenced in a study of control samples from healthy donors and cancer patients. Sequencing was performed with immunoSEQ multiplex PCR; in TCRdb, only in-frame clones are kept and a portion is missing. The sample has about 120,000 clones, 80% to 90% seen once; the top ten hold under 40%. The sequenced sample consisted of blood. The receptor set was obtained from a man aged 50-60 years in good health.

This clone was observed a handful of times. The chain combines TRBV6-2 or TRBV6-3 with TRBJ2-7; D is uncertain. Trimming took 4 bases from V and 9 from J, leaving 13 bases between them. This CDR3 is 12 amino acids long. The germline V gene has CDR1 MNHEY and CDR2 SVGEGT. The CDR3 protein is CASSLLTNRQYF. CDR3 DNA: TGTGCCAGCAGTTTATTGACAAACCGGCAGTACTTC.

V usage is TRBV3-1 (or the pseudogene TRBV3-2) and J usage is TRBJ2-7; no firm D call. CDR3 length: 12 amino acids. Trimming left V 3 bases short and J 3 bases short, with 6 bases between. Germline V gives CDR1 LGHDT, CDR2 YNNKEL (reference sequence). CDR3 in amino acids: CASSQTRYEQYF. The CDR3 DNA sequence: TGTGCCAGCAGCCAGACTCGCTACGAGCAGTACTTC.

V is TRBV10-3 and J is TRBJ2-5, with 8 bases fitting TRBD1. The CDR3 totals 14 residues. The germline gives CDR1 ENHRY, CDR2 SYGVKD. Trimming removed 6 bases from V and 0 bases from J; junction bases left unmatched: 3. The CDR3 sequence is CAIRPQGDQETQYF. The CDR3 coding sequence is TGTGCCATCAGACCACAGGGGGACCAAGAGACCCAGTACTTC.

The chain recombines TRBV19 with TRBJ1-1, with a weak D call TRBD1 (6 bases). This CDR3 is 14 amino acids long. Germline V lookup: CDR1 LNHDA, CDR2 SQIVND (reference sequence). Deletions cut 7 bases from V and 0 bases from J, with 12 bases between. The CDR3 here is CASKTGIMNTEAFF. CDR3 nucleotides: TGTGCCAGTAAAACAGGGATCATGAACACTGAAGCTTTCTTT.

The rearrangement joins TRBV5-5 to TRBJ1-3; D might be TRBD1 (5 bases). The germline V gene has CDR1 SGHKS and CDR2 YYEKEE (reference sequence). CDR3 size: 15 residues. The V end lost 4 bases, the J end lost 0 bases, and 11 bases lay between the germline ends. The CDR3, as DNA: TGTGCCAGCAGCGCAGACAGCCTCTCTGGAAACACCATATATTTT. This gives the protein CASSADSLSGNTIYF.

This chain uses TRBV6-1 with TRBJ1-1; D is undetermined. This CDR3 region has 17 residues. Germline CDR1 and CDR2: MNHNS and SASEGT. V lost 4 bases to trimming and J lost 1 base, with 19 bases between them. CDR3 loop: CASSAIRDLGTNTEAFF. The CDR3, as DNA: TGTGCCAGCAGTGCAATTCGGGATTTAGGTACGAACACTGAAGCTTTCTTT.

This chain joins TRBV6-1 and TRBJ2-5; 7 bases fit TRBD1. Germline CDR1 and CDR2: MNHNS and SASEGT. The CDR3 runs 16 residues. J lost 1 base, V lost 3 bases, and 8 bases had no gene match. Here the CDR3 reads CASSDWGTASQETQYF. The CDR3 DNA sequence: TGTGCCAGCAGTGATTGGGGGACAGCGAGCCAAGAGACCCAGTACTTC.

V gene TRBV6-5 combines with J gene TRBJ1-2; 10 bases agree with TRBD1. Germline V gene data show CDR1 as MNHEY and CDR2 as SVGAGI. The CDR3 extends over 14 amino acids. The junction had 4 bases not matched to a gene; V was cut back by 6 bases and J by 3 bases. Written as DNA, the CDR3 is TGTGCCAGCAGGACAGGGGGCGCGGACTATGGCTACACCTTC. Protein sequence: CASRTGGADYGYTF.

This chain uses TRBV5-1 with TRBJ1-1; 7 bases agree with TRBD1. The germline CDR1 and CDR2 sequences are SGHRS and YFSETQ. Trimming cost V 3 bases and J 7 bases; bases outside gene matches: 6. CDR3 length: 13 amino acids. The chain's CDR3 is CASSSPDRDEAFF. DNA for the CDR3: TGCGCCAGCAGCTCGCCCGACAGGGATGAAGCTTTCTTT. Complete variable domain (other parts from reference TRBV5-1 and TRBJ1-1): KAGVTQTPRYLIKTRGQQVTLSCSPISGHRSVSWYQQTPGQGLQFLFEYFSETQRNKGNFPGRFSGRQFSNSRSEMNVSTLELGDSALYLCASSSPDRDEAFFGQGTRLTVV.

This clone has ten or more counts. The chain carries TRBV18 and TRBJ2-7; 7 bases align to TRBD1. This CDR3 contains 16 residues. Germline V gene sequence: CDR1 KGHSH, CDR2 LQKENI. V trimming: 1 base; J trimming: 0 bases; junction bases outside the gene matches: 6. The CDR3 coding sequence is TGTGCCAGCTCACCACAAAGAGCAGGGGGCTCCTACGAGCAGTACTTC. Amino acid sequence: CASSPQRAGGSYEQYF.

The V and J genes are TRBV11-2 and TRBJ2-2; D could derive from TRBD1 or TRBD2 (5 bases each). V was shortened by 0 bases and J by 6 bases, with 8 bases between the two germline ends. Germline-derived CDR1 and CDR2 are SGHAT and FQNNGV. CDR3 length: 14 residues. The CDR3 region is CASSLERGAGELFF. As DNA, the CDR3 is TGTGCCAGCAGCTTAGAGAGGGGCGCCGGGGAGCTGTTTTTT.

The chain recombines TRBV14 with TRBJ2-2, with 14 bases lining up with TRBD2. Germline values: CDR1 SGHDN, CDR2 FVKESK. J lost 3 bases, V lost 3 bases, and 6 bases had no gene match. This CDR3 contains 18 residues. CDR3 sequence reads: CASSHTGLAGGYTGELFF. The CDR3 DNA reads TGTGCCAGCAGCCACACCGGACTAGCGGGGGGATACACCGGGGAGCTGTTTTTT.

The V gene is TRBV6-2 or TRBV6-3, the J gene TRBJ2-2, with D possibly matching TRBD2 (6 bases). The CDR3 has 19 amino acids. Germline CDR1 and CDR2: MNHEY and SVGEGT. Trimming took 5 bases from V and 8 from J, leaving 30 bases between them. This chain's CDR3 is CASSTPLAEFGVVAGELFF. The CDR3 nucleotides read TGTGCCAGCAGTACCCCTTTAGCGGAGTTCGGGGTCGTCGCAGGGGAGCTGTTTTTT.

The chain joins TRBV5-1 to TRBJ2-2, with TRBD2 matching over 8 bases. The V and J ends lost 0 bases and 5 bases, in that order; junction bases with no gene match: 6. The CDR3 is 16 residues long. The germline CDR1 and CDR2 sequences are SGHRS and YFSETQ. CDR3 loop: CASSLEPAGDTGELFF. CDR3 DNA sequence: TGCGCCAGCAGCTTGGAACCAGCGGGGGATACCGGGGAGCTGTTTTTT. Full variable domain (remainder filled in from reference TRBV5-1 and TRBJ2-2): KAGVTQTPRYLIKTRGQQVTLSCSPISGHRSVSWYQQTPGQGLQFLFEYFSETQRNKGNFPGRFSGRQFSNSRSEMNVSTLELGDSALYLCASSLEPAGDTGELFFGEGSRLTVL.

This rearrangement joins TRBV2 to TRBJ2-7; 7 bases match TRBD2. From germline, CDR1 is SNHLY and CDR2 FYNNEI. V lost 7 bases and J lost 3; bases outside the gene matches: 9. CDR3 length: 14 residues. CDR3 nucleotides: TGTGCCAGCACCATACTCGGGGGGAGCTACGAGCAGTACTTC. Translation: CASTILGGSYEQYF.

The genes are TRBV7-9 and TRBJ2-1; TRBD2 matches 13 bases. With V trimmed by 1 base and J by 4 bases, 7 bases remained unmatched. The CDR3 is 18 residues long. Germline V gene lookup returns CDR1 SEHNR and CDR2 FQNEAQ (reference sequence). Here the CDR3 DNA reads TGTGCCAGCAGCTTAGTAGAAACTAGCGGGGGGGAATACAATGAGCAGTTCTTC. Amino acids: CASSLVETSGGEYNEQFF.

This clone was found once. This chain connects TRBV6-1 to TRBJ1-5; a weak D match, TRBD1 (6 bases). Trimming removed 7 bases at V and 6 bases at J, with 16 bases between. CDR1 is MNHNS, CDR2 SASEGT, per germline. This CDR3 contains 14 residues. CDR3 sequence reads: CASTSRGRGQPQHF. The DNA of the CDR3 is TGTGCCAGCACCTCACGGGGGCGCGGTCAGCCCCAGCATTTT.

The CDR3 sequence: CASSLEANTEAFF. In DNA, the CDR3 is TGTGCCAGCAGCTTAGAGGCTAACACTGAAGCTTTCTTT. The J gene is TRBJ1-1, the V gene TRBV11-2; D unresolved. Germline CDR1 reads SGHAT; CDR2 reads FQNNGV. V was shortened by 0 bases and J by 2 bases, with 4 bases between the two germline ends. The CDR3 sequence is 13 residues long.

This chain connects TRBV6-6 to TRBJ1-1; D not resolved. Trimming removed 2 bases at V and 3 bases at J, with 10 bases between. The length of the CDR3 is 14 residues. Germline V lookup: CDR1 MNHNY, CDR2 SVGAGI (reference sequence). The CDR3 nucleotides read TGTGCCAGCAGTTACAGTGAGGCGGACACTGAAGCTTTCTTT. Protein: CASSYSEADTEAFF.

The rearrangement links TRBV3-1 (or the pseudogene TRBV3-2) to TRBJ2-7; D may be TRBD2 (6 bases). V was pared by 0 bases and J by 6 bases, with 12 bases between. This CDR3 has 14 residues. Germline V gene lookup returns CDR1 LGHDT and CDR2 YNNKEL (reference sequence). CDR3 DNA sequence: TGTGCCAGCAGCCAAGATGGCCGAGCGGGCGAGCAGTACTTC. Translating it yields CASSQDGRAGEQYF.

This clone has just one count. The rearrangement uses TRBV6-5 and TRBJ1-2; TRBD1 matches at 9 bases. The J segment lost 11 bases and the V segment lost 6 bases, leaving 10 bases of the junction unmatched. Germline values: CDR1 MNHEY, CDR2 SVGAGI. The CDR3 runs 13 residues. CDR3 residues: CASSPRQGGWYTF. CDR3 nucleotides: TGTGCCAGCAGCCCACGACAGGGGGGGTGGTACACCTTC.

V usage is TRBV11-2 and J usage is TRBJ2-3; 13 bases fit TRBD2. CDR1 and CDR2 from the germline V gene are SGHAT and FQNNGV. This CDR3 contains 18 residues. J gave up 0 bases and V 2 bases, and 5 bases lay outside the gene matches. In DNA form, the CDR3 reads TGTGCCAGCAGCTTAAGGACTAGCGGGGGAACTAGCACAGATACGCAGTATTTT. Encoded protein: CASSLRTSGGTSTDTQYF.

The chain's CDR3 is CASSPGTGGYNEQFF. The CDR3 bases are TGTGCCAGCAGCCCCGGGACAGGTGGATACAATGAGCAGTTCTTC. J is TRBJ2-1 and V is TRBV11-3; TRBD1 aligns across 8 bases. Trimming at V came to 5 bases and at J to 4 bases, leaving 7 bases not matched to a gene. Germline V gives CDR1 SGHNT, CDR2 YENEEA. This CDR3 contains 15 residues.

The chain recombines TRBV28 with TRBJ2-3, with 8 bases identical to TRBD1. The CDR3 has 17 residues. The V gene's germline CDR1 is MDHEN and CDR2 SYDVKM. V gave up 4 bases and J gave up 11 bases; unmatched junction bases: 20. The CDR3 loop is CASSYPPTGATFSEQYF. The DNA for the CDR3 is TGTGCCAGCAGTTACCCGCCGACAGGGGCTACATTCTCGGAGCAGTATTTT.

V usage is TRBV29-1 and J usage is TRBJ1-1; no definite D call. CDR3 length: 15 amino acids. Germline CDR1 and CDR2: SQVTM and ANQGSEA. The V end was cut by 4 bases, the J end by 1 base, with 16 bases between. Written as DNA, the CDR3 is TGCAGCGTTGGGGCCCTTGTGCGGGGGAACACTGAAGCTTTCTTT. This translates into CSVGALVRGNTEAFF.

This chain uses TRBV6-5 with TRBJ1-6; weak D call: TRBD1 (6 bases). From germline, CDR1 is MNHEY and CDR2 SVGAGI. This CDR3 is 15 amino acids long. V lost 6 bases and J lost 9, with 18 bases in between. CDR3 loop: CASSQRARGFSPLHF. Here the CDR3 DNA reads TGTGCCAGCAGCCAACGCGCCAGGGGATTTTCACCCCTCCACTTT.